The subject of this entry is one TCR beta chain. The data were taken from a study of blood T cell repertoires in COVID-19. Profiling relied on immunoSEQ multiplex PCR, and the TCRdb table lists in-frame clones only, not all of them. The profile covers more than 15,000 clones, with around 81% appearing a single time and roughly 14% taken by the ten largest. The germline V gene encodes CDR1 MNHEY and CDR2 SVGEGT. The germline V and J ends were trimmed by 4 bases and 10 bases, with 14 bases remaining between them. The CDR3 has 13 amino acids. The clonotype comes from a man in his forties or fifties with active or convalescent COVID-19. Sequencing input: peripheral blood. The chain has TRBV6-2 or TRBV6-3 and TRBJ2-1; no reliable D call. The CDR3 nucleotides are TGTGCCAGCAGTTTCCCCACCCTTAGCGAGCAGTTCTTC. It translates to CASSFPTLSEQFF.